The entry below describes one TCR beta chain. The V segment lost 4 bases and the J segment 10 bases; nucleotides outside the gene matches: 7. Per the germline V gene, CDR1 is SGHTA and CDR2 is FQGTGA. The CDR3 has 13 residues. The data stem from a study of blood T cell repertoires in COVID-19. Here immunoSEQ multiplex PCR was the method, and the copy in TCRdb shows in-frame clones only, minus some. Among more than 150,000 clones listed, 75% to 80% were seen once. This receptor was identified in a woman in her 70s with acute or convalescent COVID-19. Sequencing used peripheral blood. The chain joins TRBV7-3 to TRBJ2-3; 8 bases match TRBD1. CDR3 loop: CASSSNAGGAQYF. The CDR3 DNA is TGTGCCAGCAGCTCGAACGCAGGGGGCGCGCAGTATTTT.